This TCR beta chain comes out of a study of beta chain features in type 1 diabetes. Turning to this clone: The target antigen is unknown.

Study conclusions and caveats: People with Type 1 diabetes carried modestly yet significantly shorter TCRB CDR3s in all four CD4+ subsets.

Expressed TCRB transcripts were sequenced, since all the RNA that had been isolated was reverse transcribed. Clones were read by immunoSEQ multiplex PCR, and TCRdb kept only the in-frame ones, dropping some. The table records a few hundred thousand clones, about 12% of them present only once. The specimen sequenced was naive CD4+ T cells from blood. The TCR originated in a woman between 18 and 29 years old with type 1 diabetes.

This chain's CDR3 is CASSHRTGGRETQYF. The CDR3 bases are TGCGCCAGCAGCCATCGGACAGGGGGCAGAGAGACCCAGTACTTC. This sequence joins TRBV4-1 and TRBJ2-5; TRBD1 agrees at 11 bases. The CDR3 is 15 residues long. Per the germline V gene, CDR1 is MGHRA and CDR2 is YSYEKL. V was clipped by 3 bases and J by 4 bases; unmatched bases: 4.